The rows below give T cell receptor beta chains drawn from one sample of a study of T cells in Graves' hyperthyroidism and ophthalmopathy. TCRdb re-derived calls from the multiplex PCR reads in MiXCR, one entry per CDR3 protein. This sample has hundreds of thousands of distinct CDR3 sequences, with less than 15% found just once. Sequenced: blood. The source of these receptors is a woman between 18 and 30 years old with Graves' hyperthyroidism. CDR3s leave out the opening cysteine and the closing phenylalanine or tryptophan. Only part of the rows carry a size: once, few, many, or a class if the clone is expanded.

clone_size	cdr3_length	v_call	cdr3_aa
many	13	TRBV13	ASSPSPDYPYEQY
few	10	TRBV20-1	PYLEGGHEQY
many	13	TRBV6-2/TRBV6-3	ASSYGVGATGELF
-	13	TRBV19	ASSSEFDYYNEQF
few	12	TRBV19	ASSIRQEDIEQY
many	17	TRBV11-3	ASSLEARTSVRTYNEQF
many	13	TRBV2	ASSEAKGQQETQY
many	14	TRBV28	ASSYPGTGGADGYT
many	14	TRBV6-1	ASRGPTSGSDGEQF
many	13	TRBV10-3	AIRGPGDVNTEAF
-	15	TRBV7-9	ASSSGGRTLYQETQY
-	12	TRBV7-3	ASSEGRSTDTQY
many	15	TRBV24-1	ATSDFGLAASTDTQY
few	13	TRBV6-1	ASTPPGGERGTQY
many	13	TRBV24-1	ATSDAGSVQETQY
many	13	TRBV28	ASSFSYRTDQPQH
-	14	TRBV5-4	ASSLDRGPYQETQY
many	12	TRBV18	ASSTNGLNTEAF
-	11	TRBV19	ASSFGFGETQY
many	14	TRBV11-2	ASSLLPGTASNEQY
many	13	TRBV27	ASSSSTGSYYGYT
many	11	TRBV27	ASSFMDVGEQF
-	12	TRBV30	AWSTGRANYGYT
many	14	TRBV12-3/TRBV12-4	ASSAGGRLNTGELF
-	14	TRBV10-2	ASSEVLAGDVDEQF
many	11	TRBV19	ASSMQGNQPQH
few	12	TRBV9	ASSGGYMSTEAF
-	14	TRBV18	ASSPLSQLAKNIQY
many	12	TRBV11-2	ASSPGQPNYGYT
many	13	TRBV28	ASSPNTGGGQPQH
many	15	TRBV11-2	ASSLMKSGWQTGELF
many	12	TRBV2	ASSPGTGYTEAF
many	12	TRBV5-1	ASSFGDPPAEAF
many	12	TRBV24-1	ATSPGQGVTEAF
-	15	TRBV5-4	ASSFADWGLAAYEQY